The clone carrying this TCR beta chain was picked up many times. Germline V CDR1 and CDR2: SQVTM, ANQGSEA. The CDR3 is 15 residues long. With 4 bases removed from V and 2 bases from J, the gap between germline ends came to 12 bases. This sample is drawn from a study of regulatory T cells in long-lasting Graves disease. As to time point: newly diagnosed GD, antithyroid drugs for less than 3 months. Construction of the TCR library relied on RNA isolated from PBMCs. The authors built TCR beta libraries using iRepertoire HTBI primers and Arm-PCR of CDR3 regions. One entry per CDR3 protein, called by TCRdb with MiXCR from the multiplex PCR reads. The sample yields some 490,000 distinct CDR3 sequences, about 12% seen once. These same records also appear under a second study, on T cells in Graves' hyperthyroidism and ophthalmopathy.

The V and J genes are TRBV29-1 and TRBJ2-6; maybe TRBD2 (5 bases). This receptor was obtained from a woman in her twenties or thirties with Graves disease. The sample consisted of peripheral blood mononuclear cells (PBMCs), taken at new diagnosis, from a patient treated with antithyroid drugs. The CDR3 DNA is TGCAGCGTTGCGGATTGGGGAGCTGGGGCCAACGTCCTGACTTTC. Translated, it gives CSVADWGAGANVLTF.